This TCR beta chain derives from a study of CD8 T cells in Susac syndrome. The CDR3 length is 13 residues. The V end lost 5 bases, the J end lost 3 bases, and 7 bases lay between the germline ends. Germline loops: CDR1 SGHTA, CDR2 FQGNSA. TCR beta sequencing covered blood CD8+ and CD4+ T cells. Those who served as multiple sclerosis controls were treatment-naive patients with stable or active relapsing-remitting disease. Negative magnetic isolation gave CD8+ and CD4+ cells; FACS enriched CD8+ TEMRA. The authors reverse transcribed roughly 0.5 to 1 ug RNA with random hexamers. With immunoSEQ multiplex PCR, TCR beta CDR3 was amplified across 54 Vbeta and 13 Jbeta. MiXCR, applied by TCRdb to the immunoSEQ multiplex PCR reads, yields one record per CDR3 protein. The data contain about 71,000 distinct CDR3 sequences, nearly 96% of them singletons.

The clonotype comes from a human donor with multiple sclerosis. The V gene is TRBV7-2, the J gene TRBJ1-4; D call uncertain. Sequencing was done on a sample of CD4+ T cells from PBMCs. CDR3: CASSGWPNEKLFF. DNA of the CDR3: TGTGCCAGCAGCGGGTGGCCTAATGAAAAACTGTTTTTT.